This T cell receptor (beta chain) is drawn from a study of T-cell reconstitution after alpha-beta-depleted transplantation in children (dated by TCRdb to the mid-2010s). For the wider study: The study quantitatively tracked T-cell immune reconstitution after TCRalphabeta/CD19-depleted allogeneic hematopoietic cell transplantation in children using TCR repertoire profiling.

Summary of the overall study and its limitations: The frequencies of hyperexpanded clones fell over the following months, and after one year, T-cell counts and TCRbeta diversity were mostly attributed to newly produced T cells. In some patients, the high TCRbeta diversity seen at day 60 was put down to recipient T cells and intrathymic progenitors that had survived conditioning. The apparently early recovery of alphabetaT-cell counts about two months after transplant reportedly depended on only several hundred rapidly expanded clones that came from non-depleted graft cells.

The CDR3, from cysteine to phenylalanine, totals 18 residues. The only DNA kept is the CDR3, 54 bases in frame from the first base. Here V drops 7 bases and J drops 6 bases, and the junction holds 16 bases not matched to any gene. The germline V gene specifies SGHAT as CDR1 and FQNNGV as CDR2. In regard to this clonotype: Its antigen is not yet known. No base qualities exist here, and no much larger clone lies one base off it.

Libraries came from PCR. These reads were obtained on an Illumina HiSeq 2500. To normalize quantification of the TCRbeta repertoire, the TCR libraries were built with molecular barcoding that relied on unique molecular identifiers. The public reads were reprocessed in TCRdb via fastp at Q25 and MiXCR, keeping in-frame beta chains. Each CDR3 protein appears once, grouped with its most common genes and DNA. Across this sample there are around 500,000 distinct CDR3 sequences, with 23% seen only once. Roughly 13% of the sample goes to the ten largest clones. The treatment or condition label corresponds to: allogeneic hematopoietic cell transplantation with graft depleted of TCRalphabeta T cells and CD19 B cells. Transplant recipients were children who received TCRalphabeta/CD19-depleted allogeneic hematopoietic cell grafts.

The source was PBMCs, mostly from graft donor cells, collected 360 days after TCRalphabeta/CD19-depleted stem cell transplant. Recombination linked TRBV11-2 to TRBJ2-5, with 14 bases matching TRBD2. The sequence was collected from a boy under two years old who had a stem cell transplant for acute myeloid leukemia, so the T cells may come from the graft donor. The sequence in DNA is TGTGCCAGCATCCCGTGGGAATCGACTAGCGGGGGGGTAAAGACCCAGTACTTC. The encoded protein is CASIPWESTSGGVKTQYF.